The entry that follows covers one TCR beta chain sequence. This clone has more than one count but fewer than ten. Its antigen specificity is not known. One end of the junction does not line up with germline, which may come from a read error. Read data end 3 residues before the CDR3 end; the end is taken from the germline J gene. The sample originates from a study of T cell clonality in common variable immunodeficiency (dated by TCRdb to between 2015 and 2017). CDR1 and CDR2 were assigned from the germline V gene (reference sequence) as SSHAT and FNYEAQ. Counted from cysteine to phenylalanine, this CDR3 has 14 amino acids. The DNA has 33 bases, all within the CDR3, and is read from base 1. For sequencing input, CVID and control samples contributed equivalent amounts of genomic DNA. For every sample, a 60 bp segment covering the rearranged TCRbeta CDR3 region was amplified and then sequenced. The immunoSEQ assay, a bias-corrected multiplex PCR with high-throughput sequencing, was employed for TCRbeta amplification. Concerning the study's data processing: Each unique nucleotide sequence was treated as a clone and annotated with V, D and J genes, copy number and frequency. Sequences were labeled productive if in frame, and non-productive if out of frame or containing stop codons. Clonality was calculated from Shannon's entropy as previously described. Mean CDR3 Kyte-Doolittle hydropathy was derived from the predicted amino acid sequences of productive clones. The R hclust function was used to hierarchically cluster scaled V gene usage with Manhattan distance and complete linkage. To assess clone sharing by CDR3 amino acid sequence, 12 repertoires per group were resampled over 100 rounds. Repertoires were searched for 70 published EBV-specific and fewer than 300 published CMV-specific TCRbeta sequences. A couple of CVID samples that yielded fewer than 10,000 sequences were excluded from the analysis, so roughly 40 CVID repertoires were retained. This immuneACCESS table, as held by TCRdb, lists in-frame sequences with V and J called but not all clones. Of the missing ones, under half trace to an unresolved V gene in checked studies; the others have no known cause. V, J and clone size derive from that table, while D and trimming were established from the DNA sequence. This sample has some 30,000 clones in the table, none counted a single time. The ten largest clones capture around 4.6% of the sample.

Findings and caveats that apply to the study as a whole: TCRbeta clonality was higher in CVID subjects than in healthy controls (t-test p = 0.018), and the increase was most characteristic of about a third of subjects. According to the authors, figuring out what caused the increased clonality in CVID would require sequencing the repertoires of T cell subpopulations. CVID subjects shared fewer TCRbeta clones with each other than healthy controls did (p < 0.0001). Correlations of repertoire features with clinical complications were constrained by heterogeneity among patients within the CVID cohort. CVID TCRbeta sequences reportedly showed fewer deletions and N-nucleotide insertions and lacked highly modified clones with 13 or more V deletions. Despite equal DNA input, controls averaged roughly 89,000 unique sequences per sample versus about 30,000 in CVID samples.

Predominantly Caucasian heritage was noted among both the CVID patients and the healthy controls. From each donor, roughly 5 to 9 ml of heparinized peripheral whole blood was collected. TCRbeta CDR3 repertoires were sequenced from genomic DNA of adults with common variable immune deficiency (CVID) and healthy adult controls. The control group was made up of roughly 22 healthy adult volunteers (about 10 male and some 12 female) whose ages ranged from about 20 to 66 years, with a mean age of approximately 37. To isolate peripheral blood mononuclear cells, diluted blood was subjected to density centrifugation over Hypaque 1077 or Ficoll-Paque. Genomic DNA was obtained from unsorted mononuclear cells through either Qiagen column purification or a centrifugation-based method.

Sequencing was performed on peripheral blood mononuclear cells. This clonotype originated in a person aged 18 to 75 in good health. This chain joins TRBV7-7 to TRBJ2-1; the D gene lacks a confident call. CDR3 DNA, as far as it was read: TGTGCTAGCAGCCTAGACGTGGGCTTAGATGAG. Its protein reads: CASSLDVGLDE. The whole CDR3 protein is CASSLDVGLDEQFF.